This T cell receptor beta chain stems from a study of T cell repertoires in cytomegalovirus infection. Across the study: Indications came from public TCR beta signatures; they pointed to CMV infection and to a matching HLA type.

Via MiXCR, TCRdb re-called the reads, giving one row per CDR3 protein. The sample lists roughly 230,000 distinct CDR3 sequences, over 20% occurring once. V lost 3 bases, J lost 4 bases, and 16 bases lay in between. The CDR3 is made up of 15 amino acids. Looked up from germline, CDR1 is DFQATT and CDR2 is SNEGSKA (reference sequence). General study results and limits: The ex vivo response showed dominance by HLA-C-restricted CMV-specific TCR beta clonotypes. Frequencies of public TCR beta families were cumulated, and this identified carriers of CMV plus the relevant HLA.

Points on this clonotype: Its antigen is as yet unknown.

Input material: CD8+ T cells from PBMCs. The chain links TRBV20-1 to TRBJ2-1, with a possible D match to TRBD1 (6 bases). The clonotype originates from a human donor in good health (CMV status not recorded). Some clones in this sample may be carry-over from other donors' samples. CDR3: CSARGAAGGYNEQFF. Here the CDR3 DNA reads TGCAGTGCTAGGGGGGCGGCCGGTGGGTACAATGAGCAGTTCTTC.